This T cell receptor (beta chain) was recovered during a study of blood T cell repertoires in COVID-19 (dated by TCRdb to the early 2020s). With respect to the entire study: Samples covering the acute and convalescent phases of COVID-19 were provided by collaborators in the United States, Italy and Spain. Where available, HLA class I and class II types were obtained from metadata supplied by the sample provider rather than from assay-based typing. Deeply sampled blood TCRbeta repertoires from subjects exposed to, actively infected with, or recovered from COVID-19 were included in the dataset. The sample metadata nearly always contained a de-identified subject ID, COVID-19 status, age in years and sex. The material from the prospective study consisted of cDNA or gDNA derived from T cells, B-cell-depleted T cells, or PBMCs. The repertoires were released in a freely available public database intended as a resource for research on the immune response to SARS-CoV-2. Samples were obtained from the ongoing ImmuneRACE study (first 160 participants) and from some 1,200 subjects provided by 6 global collaborators.

Points the paper makes about the study in general: How much clinical and demographic metadata was included differed by source and by participant, and the metadata was provided uncurated.

Regarding this clone: Its antigen is currently not known. One base away there is no much larger clone; base qualities are not given. The sample holds other DNA sequences that translate to the same CDR3.

The CDR3 numbers 16 residues from cysteine through phenylalanine. Solely the CDR3 DNA is kept, with 48 bases framed from the first base. CDR1 and CDR2, looked up from the germline V gene, are SGHRS and YFSETQ. From V the trimming removes 4 bases and from J it removes 3 bases, while the gene matches leave 6 bases of the junction unaccounted for. TCRbeta CDR3 regions were amplified from genomic DNA by means of the immunoSEQ Assay, a bias-controlled multiplex PCR. For the original study's pipeline: The number of nucleated cells in each sample was estimated from the amplification of reference gene primers within the assay. To quantify the absolute abundance of each unique TCRbeta CDR3 rearrangement, sequence reads were collapsed and filtered. Productive Simpson clonality was computed per sample as the square root of Simpson's diversity index over productive rearrangements. Held by TCRdb, this immuneACCESS table contains in-frame sequences only and omits some clones. Under half of the omission traces to an unresolved V gene where checked; the cause of the rest is unknown. V and J calls and clone size come straight from that table; D and trimming were deduced from the DNA. For this sample the table gives 150,000 to 200,000 clones, of which 70% to 85% were detected only once. The top ten clonotypes cover 17% of the sample.

Enrolling through a virtual design, the prospective study's participants ranged in age from about 18 to 89 years and lived across about two dozen United States geographic areas. In the prospective study, participants were assigned to cohorts based on the clinical history participants reported in a screening survey and a study questionnaire. Recovered participants in ImmuneRACE Cohort 3 were defined as having two consecutive negative NP/OP PCR tests, clearance from a healthcare professional, or resolution of symptoms. Mobile phlebotomists in the prospective study collected whole blood, serum and a nasopharyngeal or oropharyngeal swab from every participant. Additional blood draws and questionnaires over an approximately 2-month period could optionally be provided by prospective study participants. Prospective study blood samples were shipped either frozen or at room temperature before DNA extraction.

This chain is built from TRBV5-1 and TRBJ2-3; TRBD2 lines up with 12 middle nucleotides. The sequence came from a woman aged 50 to 60 who had recovered from COVID-19. Material for sequencing was PBMCs or T cells enriched from blood (not recorded which). CDR3 region: CASSPGLAGGTDTQYF. The DNA reads as follows: TGCGCCAGCAGCCCGGGTCTAGCGGGAGGGACAGATACGCAGTATTTT.